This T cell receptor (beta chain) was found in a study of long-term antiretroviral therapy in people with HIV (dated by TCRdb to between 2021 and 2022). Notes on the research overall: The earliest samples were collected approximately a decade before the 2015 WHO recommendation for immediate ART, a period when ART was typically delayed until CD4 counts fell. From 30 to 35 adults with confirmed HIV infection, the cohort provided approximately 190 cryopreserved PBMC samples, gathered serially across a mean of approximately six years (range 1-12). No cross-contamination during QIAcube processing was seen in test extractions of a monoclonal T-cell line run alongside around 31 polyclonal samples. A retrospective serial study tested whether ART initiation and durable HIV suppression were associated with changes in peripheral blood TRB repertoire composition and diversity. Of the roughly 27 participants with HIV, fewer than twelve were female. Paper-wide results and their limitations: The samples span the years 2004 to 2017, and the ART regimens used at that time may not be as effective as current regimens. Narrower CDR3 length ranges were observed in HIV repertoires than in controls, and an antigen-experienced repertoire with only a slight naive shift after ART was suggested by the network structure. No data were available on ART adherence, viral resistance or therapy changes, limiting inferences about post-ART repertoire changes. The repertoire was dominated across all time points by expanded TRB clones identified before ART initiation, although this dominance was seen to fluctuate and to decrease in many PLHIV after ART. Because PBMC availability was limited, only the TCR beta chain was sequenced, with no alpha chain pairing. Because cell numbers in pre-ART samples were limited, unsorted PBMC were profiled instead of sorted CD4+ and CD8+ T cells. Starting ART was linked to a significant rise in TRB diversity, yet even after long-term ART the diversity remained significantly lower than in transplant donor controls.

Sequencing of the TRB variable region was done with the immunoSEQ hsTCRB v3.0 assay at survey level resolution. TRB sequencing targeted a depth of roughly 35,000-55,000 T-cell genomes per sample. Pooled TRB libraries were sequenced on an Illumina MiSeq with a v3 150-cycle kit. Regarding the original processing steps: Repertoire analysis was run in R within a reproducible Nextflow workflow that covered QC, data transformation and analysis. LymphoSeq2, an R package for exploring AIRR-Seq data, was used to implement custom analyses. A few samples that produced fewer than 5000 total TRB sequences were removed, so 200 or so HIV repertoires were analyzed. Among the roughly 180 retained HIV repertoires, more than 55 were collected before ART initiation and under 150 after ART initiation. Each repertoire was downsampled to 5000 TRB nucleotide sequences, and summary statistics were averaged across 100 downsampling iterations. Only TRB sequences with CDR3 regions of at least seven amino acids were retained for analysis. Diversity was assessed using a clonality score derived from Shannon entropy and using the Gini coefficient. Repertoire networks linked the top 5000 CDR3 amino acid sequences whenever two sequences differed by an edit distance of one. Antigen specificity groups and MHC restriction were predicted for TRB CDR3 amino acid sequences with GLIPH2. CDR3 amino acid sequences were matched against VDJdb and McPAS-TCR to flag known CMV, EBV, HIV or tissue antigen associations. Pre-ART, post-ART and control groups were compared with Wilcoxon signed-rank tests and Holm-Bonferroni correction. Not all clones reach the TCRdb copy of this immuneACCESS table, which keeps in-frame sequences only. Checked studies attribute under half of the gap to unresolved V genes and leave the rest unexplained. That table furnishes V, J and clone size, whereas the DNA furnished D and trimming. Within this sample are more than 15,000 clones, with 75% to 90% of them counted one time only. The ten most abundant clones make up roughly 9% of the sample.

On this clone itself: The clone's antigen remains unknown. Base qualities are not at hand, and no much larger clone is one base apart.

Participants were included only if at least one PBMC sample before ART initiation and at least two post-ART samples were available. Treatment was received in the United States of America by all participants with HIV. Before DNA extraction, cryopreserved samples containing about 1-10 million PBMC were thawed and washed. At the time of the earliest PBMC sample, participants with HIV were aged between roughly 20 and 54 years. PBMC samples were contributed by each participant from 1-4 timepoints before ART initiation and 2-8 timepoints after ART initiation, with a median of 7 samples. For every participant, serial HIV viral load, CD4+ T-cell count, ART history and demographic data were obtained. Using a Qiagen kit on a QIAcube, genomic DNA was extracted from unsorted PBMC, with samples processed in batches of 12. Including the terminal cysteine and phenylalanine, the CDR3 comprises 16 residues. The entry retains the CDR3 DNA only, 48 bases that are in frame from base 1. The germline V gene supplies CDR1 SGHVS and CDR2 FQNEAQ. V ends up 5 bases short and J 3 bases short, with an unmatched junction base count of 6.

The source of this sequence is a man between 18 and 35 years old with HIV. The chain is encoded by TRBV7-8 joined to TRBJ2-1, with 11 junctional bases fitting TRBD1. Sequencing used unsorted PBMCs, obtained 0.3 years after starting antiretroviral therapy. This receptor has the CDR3 CASSHRTGGLYNEQFF. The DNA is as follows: TGTGCCAGCAGCCATAGGACAGGGGGCCTCTACAATGAGCAGTTCTTC.